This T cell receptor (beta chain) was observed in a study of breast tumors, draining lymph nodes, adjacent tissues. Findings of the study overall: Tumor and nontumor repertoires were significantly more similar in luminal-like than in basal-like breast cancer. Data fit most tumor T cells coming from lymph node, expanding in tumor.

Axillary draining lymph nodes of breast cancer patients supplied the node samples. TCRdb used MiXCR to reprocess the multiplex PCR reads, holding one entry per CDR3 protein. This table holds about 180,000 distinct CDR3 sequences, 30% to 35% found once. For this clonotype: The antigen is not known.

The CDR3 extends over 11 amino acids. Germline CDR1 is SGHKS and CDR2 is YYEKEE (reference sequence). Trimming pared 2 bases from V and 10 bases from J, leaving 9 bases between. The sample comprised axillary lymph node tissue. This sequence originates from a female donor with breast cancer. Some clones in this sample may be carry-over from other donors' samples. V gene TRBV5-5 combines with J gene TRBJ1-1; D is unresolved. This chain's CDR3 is CASSFGVAAFF. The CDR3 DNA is TGTGCCAGCAGCTTTGGGGTGGCAGCTTTCTTT.